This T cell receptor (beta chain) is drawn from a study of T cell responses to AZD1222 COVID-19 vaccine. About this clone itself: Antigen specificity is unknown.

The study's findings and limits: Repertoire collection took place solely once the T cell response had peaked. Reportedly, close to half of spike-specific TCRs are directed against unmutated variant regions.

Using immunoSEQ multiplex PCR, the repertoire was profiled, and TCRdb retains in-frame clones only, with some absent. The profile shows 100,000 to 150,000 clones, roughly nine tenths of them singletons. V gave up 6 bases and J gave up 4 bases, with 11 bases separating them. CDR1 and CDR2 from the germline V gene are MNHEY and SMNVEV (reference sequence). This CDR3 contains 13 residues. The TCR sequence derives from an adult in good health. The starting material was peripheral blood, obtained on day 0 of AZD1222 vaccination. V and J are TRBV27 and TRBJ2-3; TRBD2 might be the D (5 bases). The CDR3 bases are TGTGCCAGCAGCGCTGGACTTGCAGATACGCAGTATTTT. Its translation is CASSAGLADTQYF.